This TCR beta chain is from a study of patients and donors after allogeneic stem cell transplantation. Only a few counts were recorded for this clonotype. Germline V gene sequence: CDR1 SGHTS, CDR2 YDEGEE. V gave up 0 bases and J gave up 4 bases; unmatched junction bases: 6. The CDR3 has 16 amino acids. One entry per CDR3 protein results from TCRdb running MiXCR on the RT-PCR reads. In the table there are a few hundred thousand distinct CDR3 sequences, over 30% of which are singletons. The receptor comes from a human donor who was either an allogeneic HSCT recipient or a stem cell or donor lymphocyte infusion donor (not recorded which). It is not recorded whose cells these are; they may come from a transplant donor. The gene calls are TRBV5-8 and TRBJ2-3; 9 nucleotides agree with TRBD2. The sequencing input was blood, either unsorted or a sorted T cell fraction (not recorded which). CDR3 in amino acids: CASSLGGGGAADTQYF. CDR3 bases: TGTGCCAGCAGCTTGGGAGGCGGGGGGGCCGCAGATACGCAGTATTTT.